Here is one T cell receptor beta chain with its context. These data come from a study of regulatory T cells in long-lasting Graves disease. V was trimmed by 1 base and J by 6 bases, leaving 10 bases between them. Germline V CDR1 and CDR2: MGHRA, YSYEKL. CDR3 size: 14 residues. Time point denoted: newly diagnosed GD, antithyroid drugs for less than 3 months. There was RNA extracted from PBMCs, and the TCR library was made from it. According to the study, TCR beta libraries were built with iRepertoire HTBI primers and CDR3-region Arm-PCR. TCRdb processed the multiplex PCR reads anew with MiXCR; each CDR3 protein has one entry. This table has under 700,000 distinct CDR3 sequences, about 16% appearing once. This sample was shared with a second study, whose subject was T cells in Graves' hyperthyroidism and ophthalmopathy.

The sequences come from peripheral blood mononuclear cells (PBMCs), collected at new diagnosis, from a patient treated with antithyroid drugs. This receptor was taken from a middle-aged woman with Graves disease. The rearrangement links TRBV4-1 to TRBJ2-1; D may be TRBD2 (5 bases). CDR3 DNA: TGCGCCAGCAGCCAAGCCGAAGGAGGCAATGAGCAGTTCTTC. Amino acids: CASSQAEGGNEQFF.